A selection of T cell receptor beta chains follows, all from one sample in a study of T cell changes during pregnancy in multiple sclerosis. This table comes from immunoSEQ multiplex PCR, and its TCRdb copy is limited to in-frame clones, with some not included. The table has around 72,000 clones, under 95% seen once. Sample: CD4+ T cells from peripheral blood mononuclear cells, taken before pregnancy. These receptors were taken from a female donor with multiple sclerosis, enrolled in a pregnancy study. The CDR3 runs from the conserved cysteine through the conserved F or W. D genes are given only for firm matches. The size entry is marked missing in some rows and otherwise reads once, few, many or a size class.

TRBV18	NA	TRBJ2-5	NA	TGTGCCAGCTCACCAGCTCGACAGCAAGAGACCCAGTACTTC	CASSPARQQETQYF
TRBV20-1	NA	TRBJ2-7	NA	TGCAGTGCTAGTATCCGGGACATAGAGTACTTC	CSASIRDIEYF
TRBV11-2	NA	TRBJ1-2	NA	TGTGCCAGCAGCCCGGCGGGTAACTATGGCTACACCTTC	CASSPAGNYGYTF
TRBV6-1	once	TRBJ1-2	NA	TGTGCCAGCAGTGCCGGACCTTATAGGCAGGGCGACATGTCAGGCTACACCTTC	CASSAGPYRQGDMSGYTF
TRBV28	NA	TRBJ1-2	NA	TGTGCCAGCAGTTTCTCGTATAACTATGGCTACACCTTC	CASSFSYNYGYTF
TRBV18	NA	TRBJ1-2	TRBD1	TGTGCCAGCTCACCAGGGGGACAGAGTAACTATGGCTACACCTTC	CASSPGGQSNYGYTF
TRBV5-1	once	TRBJ2-2	TRBD2	TGCGCCAGCAGCTCCAAACTAGCGGGCTTAAACACCGGGGAGCTGTTTTTT	CASSSKLAGLNTGELFF
TRBV2	NA	TRBJ2-2	TRBD1	TGTGCCAGCATGACACAGGGGGCAAACACCGGGGAGCTGTTTTTT	CASMTQGANTGELFF
TRBV5-1	NA	TRBJ2-5	TRBD2	TGCGCCAGCAGCTCCCTCCCACTAGCGGGCGTAGGGGGGGAGACCCAGTACTTC	CASSSLPLAGVGGETQYF
TRBV15	NA	TRBJ1-5	NA	TGTGCCACCTCCAGTCCTAATCAGCCCCAGCATTTT	CATSSPNQPQHF
TRBV19	NA	TRBJ1-5	NA	TGTGCCAGTAGGAATGCCGGGACAAACGTAGCCAGTAATCAGCCCCAGCATTTT	CASRNAGTNVASNQPQHF
TRBV5-1	NA	TRBJ1-1	NA	TGCGCCAGCAGCTACTCCAATACAGGGAACACTGAAGCTTTCTTT	CASSYSNTGNTEAFF
TRBV6-5	once	TRBJ2-7	TRBD1	TGTGCCAGCAGTTACACCGGGACAGGGGGGTCCTACGAGCAGTACTTC	CASSYTGTGGSYEQYF
TRBV15	NA	TRBJ2-2	NA	TGTGCCACCAGCAGATCAACCGGGGAGCTGTTTTTT	CATSRSTGELFF
TRBV6-1	NA	TRBJ1-3	TRBD1	TGTGCCACCTTACCGGGACAGCTTTCTGGAAACACCATATATTTT	CATLPGQLSGNTIYF
TRBV7-2	NA	TRBJ1-1	TRBD1	TGTGCCAGCAGCTCGGGACAGGGGAACACTGAAGCTTTCTTT	CASSSGQGNTEAFF
TRBV6-5	NA	TRBJ1-2	TRBD1	TGTGCCAGCAGTTATGATGGGACAGGGCTGTTCTATGGCTACACCTTC	CASSYDGTGLFYGYTF
TRBV6-1	NA	TRBJ2-7	NA	TGTGCCAGCGTCCGAGAGACCTACGAGCAGTACTTC	CASVRETYEQYF
TRBV5-4	NA	TRBJ2-3	TRBD1	TGTGCCACCGAAAGGGGTCGGGACAGGAGCCGACCTAGCACAGATACGCAGTATTTT	CATERGRDRSRPSTDTQYF
TRBV5-6	NA	TRBJ2-5	NA	TGTGCCAGCAGCTTAAGCGGGCCCCAGACCCAGTACTTC	CASSLSGPQTQYF
TRBV7-9	NA	TRBJ2-7	TRBD1	TGTGCCAGCAGCCTGGACAGGATTATCGACGAGCAGTACTTC	CASSLDRIIDEQYF
TRBV11-2	NA	TRBJ2-7	NA	TGTGCCAGCAGCTTATATACCAGCGTAGCCTACGAGCAGTACTTC	CASSLYTSVAYEQYF
TRBV9	NA	TRBJ2-1	NA	TGTGCCAGCAGCGTAGTGAGCGGATGGTGGAATGAGCAGTTCTTC	CASSVVSGWWNEQFF
TRBV5-1	NA	TRBJ2-1	NA	TGCGCCAGCAGCGGCTTAGCTAGCTCCTACAATGAGCAGTTCTTC	CASSGLASSYNEQFF
TRBV19	NA	TRBJ1-4	TRBD1	TGTGCCAGTAGTCTCACCGGGACAGGGTCTGAAAAACTGTTTTTT	CASSLTGTGSEKLFF
TRBV5-1	NA	TRBJ2-5	TRBD2	TGCGCCAGCAGCTTGGGTAGCGGGAAGGAAGAGACCCAGTACTTC	CASSLGSGKEETQYF
TRBV7-2	NA	TRBJ2-1	NA	TGTGCCAGCAGCTTAGGGATGGGGGCTCACAATGAGCAGTTCTTC	CASSLGMGAHNEQFF
TRBV1	NA	TRBJ1-5	NA	TGCACCAGCAGCCCCCTCGGGCAGGGGAATCAGCCCCAGCATTTT	CTSSPLGQGNQPQHF
TRBV6-5	NA	TRBJ1-1	NA	TGTGCCAGCAGCCTCCCAGGGAACACTGAAGCTTTCTTT	CASSLPGNTEAFF
TRBV7-9	NA	TRBJ2-3	NA	TGTGCCAGCAGCTTTGGCGGGGGCACAGATACGCAGTATTTT	CASSFGGGTDTQYF
TRBV27	NA	TRBJ2-3	NA	TGTGCCAGTTCTTCTATCAGGATCCGCACAGATACGCAGTATTTT	CASSSIRIRTDTQYF
TRBV14	NA	TRBJ2-7	TRBD1	TGTGCCAGCAGCCAAGTATCCGGCAGGGGGTTGTACGAGCAGTACTTC	CASSQVSGRGLYEQYF
TRBV7-2	NA	TRBJ1-5	NA	TGTGCCAGCAGCCCAGACAACAATCAGCCCCAGCATTTT	CASSPDNNQPQHF
TRBV29-1	NA	TRBJ1-4	NA	TGCAGCGTTGAGATGGCGGGGAATGAAAAACTGTTTTTT	CSVEMAGNEKLFF
TRBV30	NA	TRBJ1-2	NA	TGTGCCTGGAGTTCACAGGGATCATATGGCTACACCTTC	CAWSSQGSYGYTF
TRBV7-3	NA	TRBJ1-2	TRBD1	TGTGCCAGCAGCTTAAATCCTACCACAGACAGGGATGGCTACACCTTC	CASSLNPTTDRDGYTF
TRBV30	NA	TRBJ1-6	NA	TGTGCCTGGAGTGGGATCGCAGGAAGCTCCTATAATTCACCCCTCCACTTT	CAWSGIAGSSYNSPLHF
TRBV7-9	NA	TRBJ1-2	NA	TGTGCCGCCGGTGGCAGTCGGCGGAACTATGGCTACACCTTC	CAAGGSRRNYGYTF
TRBV6-1	NA	TRBJ2-3	NA	TGTGCCACCGGACTCTACGATAGCACAGATACGCAGTATTTT	CATGLYDSTDTQYF
TRBV6-4	once	TRBJ1-2	TRBD1	TGTGCCAGCAGGCCCAGACAGGGAAGGTTGGGCTACACCTTC	CASRPRQGRLGYTF
TRBV11-1	NA	TRBJ2-1	TRBD2	TGTGCCAGCAGCTCCCGGACTAGCGGGGGGATTCACAATGAGCAGTTCTTC	CASSSRTSGGIHNEQFF
TRBV6-1	NA	TRBJ1-6	NA	TGTGCCAGCAGTGTAAACAGGGAAGGGTATTCACCCCTCCACTTT	CASSVNREGYSPLHF
TRBV28	NA	TRBJ2-7	NA	TGTGCCAGCAGCCAGGGAATAGGGGAGCAGTACTTC	CASSQGIGEQYF